The 11 T cell receptor beta chains in this list originate from one sample, sequenced in a study of T cell responses to AZD1222 COVID-19 vaccine. Data came from immunoSEQ multiplex PCR; TCRdb stores just in-frame clones and leaves some out. This sample has about 130,000 clones, with roughly 90% found just once. This material consisted of peripheral blood, taken on day 0 of AZD1222 vaccination. All receptors derive from an adult in good health.

The V gene is TRBV4-1, the J gene TRBJ1-2; no firm D call. The CDR3 loop spans 14 amino acids. The germline V and J ends were trimmed by 0 bases and 3 bases, with 8 bases remaining between them. Germline V lookup: CDR1 MGHRA, CDR2 YSYEKL. CDR3 sequence: CASSQDTADYGYTF. In DNA, the CDR3 is TGCGCCAGCAGCCAAGATACGGCCGACTATGGCTACACCTTC.

J is TRBJ1-1 and V is TRBV11-3; 7 positions agree with TRBD1. CDR1 and CDR2 (germline): SGHNT, YENEEA. The CDR3 extends over 15 amino acids. V shed 4 bases and J 3 bases; nucleotides not matched to a gene: 8. CDR3 protein: CASSWRRGRDTEAFF. As DNA, the CDR3 is TGTGCCAGCAGCTGGAGAAGGGGGCGTGACACTGAAGCTTTCTTT.

This chain joins TRBV24-1 and TRBJ2-3; TRBD1 is a possible D gene (8 bases). Trimming stripped 4 bases from V and 2 bases from J, with 18 bases between. CDR1 and CDR2 (germline): KGHDR, SFDVKD. CDR3 length: 17 amino acids. CDR3 residues: CATSEPTGGDFTDTQYF. The CDR3 coding sequence is TGTGCCACCAGTGAACCAACAGGGGGGGACTTCACAGATACGCAGTATTTT.

In its sample, this clone was seen once. The chain employs TRBV9 and TRBJ1-5; D is unresolved. V was clipped by 0 bases and J by 3 bases, with 7 bases between them. CDR3 size: 14 residues. Germline-derived CDR1 and CDR2 are SGDLS and YYNGEE. The CDR3 reads CASSVGGYNQPQHF. The CDR3 DNA follows: TGTGCCAGCAGCGTAGGAGGCTACAATCAGCCCCAGCATTTT.

In this sample, this clone turned up once. The chain is built from TRBV5-1 and TRBJ1-1; TRBD1 is a possible D gene (5 bases). CDR1 is SGHRS, CDR2 YFSETQ, per germline. This CDR3 is built from 14 residues. The germline V and J ends were trimmed by 0 bases and 3 bases, with 9 bases remaining between them. CDR3 sequence (DNA): TGCGCCAGCAGCTTGGGAAGCAGGGACACTGAAGCTTTCTTT. This codes for CASSLGSRDTEAFF.

This chain uses TRBV7-9 with TRBJ1-1; D is unclear. Germline CDR1 SEHNR, CDR2 FQNEAQ (reference sequence). The CDR3 loop spans 13 amino acids. The V end was cut by 1 base, the J end by 6 bases, with 9 bases between. The CDR3 bases are TGTGCCAGCAGCTTAGAAGGGATCGCTGAAGCTTTCTTT. It specifies CASSLEGIAEAFF.

The chain employs TRBV9 and TRBJ2-3; D not certain. Trimming removed 3 bases at V and 2 bases at J, with 4 bases between. The CDR3 has 12 amino acids. CDR1 SGDLS and CDR2 YYNGEE come from the germline V gene. CDR3: CASSGNTDTQYF. For the CDR3, the DNA is TGTGCCAGCAGCGGAAACACAGATACGCAGTATTTT.

The sample holds one count of this clone. The chain is built from TRBV14 and TRBJ2-6, with no clear D. Deletions cut 2 bases from V and 0 bases from J, with 8 bases between. Germline-derived CDR1 and CDR2 are SGHDN and FVKESK. The CDR3 totals 16 residues. CDR3 sequence reads: CASSQWRLSGANVLTF. In DNA form, the CDR3 reads TGTGCCAGCAGCCAATGGCGGCTCTCTGGGGCCAACGTCCTGACTTTC.

The chain employs TRBV19 and TRBJ1-4, with D unresolved. V dropped 0 bases and J dropped 8 bases, with 10 bases sitting between them. CDR1 and CDR2 (germline): LNHDA, SQIVND (reference sequence). The CDR3 sequence is 14 residues long. In DNA form, the CDR3 reads TGTGCCAGTAGTATAGAGAGAGGGAGGGAAAAACTGTTTTTT. This encodes CASSIERGREKLFF.

The rearrangement uses TRBV6-5 and TRBJ1-1, with D unresolved. Per the germline V gene, CDR1 is MNHEY and CDR2 is SVGAGI. Trimming cost V 0 bases and J 5 bases, with 7 bases left between them. The CDR3 sequence is 13 residues long. DNA of the CDR3: TGTGCCAGCAGTTACTCCGTGACTACTGAAGCTTTCTTT. Its translation: CASSYSVTTEAFF.

V is TRBV9 and J is TRBJ1-6; TRBD1 aligns across 9 bases. Trimming took 4 bases from V and 9 from J; bases not matched to a gene: 8. The germline CDR1 and CDR2 sequences are SGDLS and YYNGEE. The CDR3 runs to 15 residues. The CDR3 spells CASSLGGQGGSPLHF. CDR3 DNA: TGTGCCAGCAGCCTCGGGGGACAGGGTGGTTCACCCCTCCACTTT.